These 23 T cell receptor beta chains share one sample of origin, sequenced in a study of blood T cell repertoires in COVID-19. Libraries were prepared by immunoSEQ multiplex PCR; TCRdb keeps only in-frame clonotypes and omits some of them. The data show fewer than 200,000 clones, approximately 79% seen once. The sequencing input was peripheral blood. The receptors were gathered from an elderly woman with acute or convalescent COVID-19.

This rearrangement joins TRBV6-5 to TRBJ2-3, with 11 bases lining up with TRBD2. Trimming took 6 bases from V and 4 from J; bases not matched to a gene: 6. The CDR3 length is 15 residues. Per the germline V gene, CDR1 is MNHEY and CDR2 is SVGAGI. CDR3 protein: CASSWLAGGSDTQYF. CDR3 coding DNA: TGTGCCAGCAGCTGGTTAGCGGGAGGGTCAGATACGCAGTATTTT.

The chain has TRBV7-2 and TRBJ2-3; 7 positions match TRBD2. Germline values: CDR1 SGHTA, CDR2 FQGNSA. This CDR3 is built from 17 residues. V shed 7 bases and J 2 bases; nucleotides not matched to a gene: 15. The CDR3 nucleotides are TGTGCCAGCAACTTCTGGGCGGGAGCTCTACCCACAGATACGCAGTATTTT. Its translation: CASNFWAGALPTDTQYF.

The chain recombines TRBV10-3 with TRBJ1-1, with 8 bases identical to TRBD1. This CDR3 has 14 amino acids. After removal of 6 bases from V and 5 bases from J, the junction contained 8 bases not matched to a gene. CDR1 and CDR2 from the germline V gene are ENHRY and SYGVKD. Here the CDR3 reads CAISDRDRQTEAFF. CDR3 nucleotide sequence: TGTGCCATCAGCGACCGGGACAGGCAGACTGAAGCTTTCTTT.

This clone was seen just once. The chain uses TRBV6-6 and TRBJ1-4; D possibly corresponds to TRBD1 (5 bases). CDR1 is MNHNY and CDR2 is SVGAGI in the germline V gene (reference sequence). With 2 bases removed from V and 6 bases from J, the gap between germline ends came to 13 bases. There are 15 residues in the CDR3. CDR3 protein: CASSYDGGSYEKLFF. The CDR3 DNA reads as TGTGCCAGCAGTTACGACGGGGGTTCATATGAAAAACTGTTTTTT.

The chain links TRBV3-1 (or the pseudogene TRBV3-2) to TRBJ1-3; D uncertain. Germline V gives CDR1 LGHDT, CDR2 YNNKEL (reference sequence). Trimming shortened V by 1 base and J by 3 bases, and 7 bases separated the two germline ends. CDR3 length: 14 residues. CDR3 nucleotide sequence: TGTGCCAGCAGCCAAGCTCCCAGTGGAAACACCATATATTTT. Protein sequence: CASSQAPSGNTIYF.

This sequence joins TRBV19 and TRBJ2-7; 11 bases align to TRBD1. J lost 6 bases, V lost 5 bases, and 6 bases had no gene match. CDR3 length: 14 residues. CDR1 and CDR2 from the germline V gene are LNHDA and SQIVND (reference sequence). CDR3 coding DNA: TGTGCCAGTAGTCCGGGACAGGGGGTGGGCGAGCAGTACTTC. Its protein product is CASSPGQGVGEQYF.

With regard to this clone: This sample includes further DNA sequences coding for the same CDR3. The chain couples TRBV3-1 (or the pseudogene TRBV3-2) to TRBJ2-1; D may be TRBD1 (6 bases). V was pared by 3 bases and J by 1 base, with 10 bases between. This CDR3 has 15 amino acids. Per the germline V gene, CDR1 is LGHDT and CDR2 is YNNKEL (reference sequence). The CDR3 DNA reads TGTGCCAGCAGCCAGGGGGCCGGTTCCTACAATGAGCAGTTCTTC. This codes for CASSQGAGSYNEQFF.

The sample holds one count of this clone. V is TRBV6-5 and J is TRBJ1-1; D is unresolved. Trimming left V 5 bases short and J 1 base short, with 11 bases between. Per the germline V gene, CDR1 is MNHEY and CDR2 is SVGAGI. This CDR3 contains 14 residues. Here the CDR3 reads CASSTRRSNTEAFF. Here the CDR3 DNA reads TGTGCCAGCAGTACGCGGCGATCGAACACTGAAGCTTTCTTT.

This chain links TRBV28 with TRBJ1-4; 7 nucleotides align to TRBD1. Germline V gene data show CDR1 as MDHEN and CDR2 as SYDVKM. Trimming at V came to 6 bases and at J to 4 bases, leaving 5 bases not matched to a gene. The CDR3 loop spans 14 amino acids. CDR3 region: CASSSTGFNEKLFF. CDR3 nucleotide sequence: TGTGCCAGCAGCTCGACAGGGTTTAATGAAAAACTGTTTTTT.

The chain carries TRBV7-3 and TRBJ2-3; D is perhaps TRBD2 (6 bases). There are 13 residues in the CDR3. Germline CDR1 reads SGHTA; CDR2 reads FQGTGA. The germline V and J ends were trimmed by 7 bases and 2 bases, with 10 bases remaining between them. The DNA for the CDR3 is TGTGCCAGCAAAGCGGGCGCCACAGATACGCAGTATTTT. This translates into CASKAGATDTQYF. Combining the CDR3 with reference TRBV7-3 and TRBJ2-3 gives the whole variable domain GAGVSQTPSNKVTEKGKYVELRCDPISGHTALYWYRQSLGQGPEFLIYFQGTGAADDSGLPNDRFFAVRPEGSVSTLKIQRTERGDSAVYLCASKAGATDTQYFGPGTRLTVL.

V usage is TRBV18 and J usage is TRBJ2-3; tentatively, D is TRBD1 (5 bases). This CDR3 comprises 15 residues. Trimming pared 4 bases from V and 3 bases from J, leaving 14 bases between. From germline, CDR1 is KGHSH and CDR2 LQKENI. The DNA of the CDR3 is TGTGCCAGCTCACGGCCAGGGTTGAGTACAGATACGCAGTATTTT. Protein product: CASSRPGLSTDTQYF.

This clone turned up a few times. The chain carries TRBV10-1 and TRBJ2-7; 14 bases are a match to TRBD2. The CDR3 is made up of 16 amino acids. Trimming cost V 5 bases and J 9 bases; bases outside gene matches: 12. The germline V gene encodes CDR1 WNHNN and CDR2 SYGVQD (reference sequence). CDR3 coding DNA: TGCGCCAGCAGTCAGGGACTAGCGGGAGAAGGAAACGGGCAGTACTTC. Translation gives CASSQGLAGEGNGQYF.

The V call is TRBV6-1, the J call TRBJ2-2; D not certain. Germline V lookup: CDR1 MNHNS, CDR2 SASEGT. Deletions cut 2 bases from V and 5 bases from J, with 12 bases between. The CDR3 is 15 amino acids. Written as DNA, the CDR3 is TGTGCCAGCAGTGAAATTCGAGCGATGACCGGGGAGCTGTTTTTT. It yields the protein CASSEIRAMTGELFF.

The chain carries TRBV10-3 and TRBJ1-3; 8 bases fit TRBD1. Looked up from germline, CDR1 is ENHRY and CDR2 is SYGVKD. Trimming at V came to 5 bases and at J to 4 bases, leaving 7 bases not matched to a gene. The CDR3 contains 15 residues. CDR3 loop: CAISRDRSAGNTIYF. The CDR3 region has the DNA TGTGCCATCAGTCGGGACAGGTCTGCCGGAAACACCATATATTTT.

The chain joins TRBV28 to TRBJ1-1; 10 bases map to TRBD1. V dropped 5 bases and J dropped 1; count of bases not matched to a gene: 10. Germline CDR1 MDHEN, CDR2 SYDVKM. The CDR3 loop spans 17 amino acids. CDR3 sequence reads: CASSPVGTGVQNTEAFF. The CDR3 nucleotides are TGTGCCAGCAGTCCCGTTGGGACAGGGGTCCAGAACACTGAAGCTTTCTTT.

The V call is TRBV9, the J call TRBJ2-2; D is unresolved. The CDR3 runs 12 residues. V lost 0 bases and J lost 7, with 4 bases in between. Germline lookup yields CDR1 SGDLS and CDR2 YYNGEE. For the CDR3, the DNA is TGTGCCAGCAGCGTAGTAATCGGGGAGCTGTTTTTT. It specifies CASSVVIGELFF.

In nucleotides, the CDR3 is TGTGCCACCAGTCCTCCGAGCTCCTACGAGCAGTACTTC. Translated: CATSPPSSYEQYF. This chain connects TRBV24-1 to TRBJ2-7; D unresolved. Germline CDR1 KGHDR, CDR2 SFDVKD. V lost 6 bases and J 0 bases, leaving 8 bases between the germline ends. This CDR3 has 13 residues.

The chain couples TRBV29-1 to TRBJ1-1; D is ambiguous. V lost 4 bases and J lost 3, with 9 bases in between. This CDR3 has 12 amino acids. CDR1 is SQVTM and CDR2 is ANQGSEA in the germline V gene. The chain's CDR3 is CSVVSGYTEAFF. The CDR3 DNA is TGCAGCGTTGTATCGGGATACACTGAAGCTTTCTTT. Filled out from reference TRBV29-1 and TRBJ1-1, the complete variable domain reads SAVISQKPSRDICQRGTSLTIQCQVDSQVTMMFWYRQQPGQSLTLIATANQGSEATYESGFVIDKFPISRPNLTFSTLTVSNMSPEDSSIYLCSVVSGYTEAFFGQGTRLTVV.

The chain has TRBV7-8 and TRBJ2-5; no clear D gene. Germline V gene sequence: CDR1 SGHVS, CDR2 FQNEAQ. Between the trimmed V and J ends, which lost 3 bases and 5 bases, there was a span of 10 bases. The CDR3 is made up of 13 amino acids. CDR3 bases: TGTGCCAGCAGCTTTCTACAGACGGAGACCCAGTACTTC. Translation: CASSFLQTETQYF.

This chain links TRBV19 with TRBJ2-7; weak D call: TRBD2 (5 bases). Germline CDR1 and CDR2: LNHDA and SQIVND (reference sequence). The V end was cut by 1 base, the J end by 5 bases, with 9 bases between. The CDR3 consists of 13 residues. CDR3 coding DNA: TGTGCCAGTAGTATAGGTCGAGGGAACGAGCAGTACTTC. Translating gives CASSIGRGNEQYF.

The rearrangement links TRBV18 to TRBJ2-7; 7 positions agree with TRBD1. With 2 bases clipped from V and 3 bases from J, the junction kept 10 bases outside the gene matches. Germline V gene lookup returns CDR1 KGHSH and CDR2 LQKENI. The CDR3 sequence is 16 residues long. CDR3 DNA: TGTGCCAGCTCACCAGGACCAGGGGGTGGGGGCTACGAGCAGTACTTC. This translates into CASSPGPGGGGYEQYF.

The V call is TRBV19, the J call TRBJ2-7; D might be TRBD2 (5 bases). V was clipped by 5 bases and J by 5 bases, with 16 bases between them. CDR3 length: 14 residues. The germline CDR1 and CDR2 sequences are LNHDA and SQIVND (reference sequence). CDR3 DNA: TGTGCCAGTAGTGACCAAATCTGGGGAGACGAGCAGTACTTC. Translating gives CASSDQIWGDEQYF.

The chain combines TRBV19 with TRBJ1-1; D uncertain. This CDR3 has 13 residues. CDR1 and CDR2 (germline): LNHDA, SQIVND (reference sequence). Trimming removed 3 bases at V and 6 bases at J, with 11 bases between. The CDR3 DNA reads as TGTGCCAGTAGTATCCAGAAGGAGGCTGAAGCTTTCTTT. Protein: CASSIQKEAEAFF.